These 26 T cell receptor beta chains were sequenced from one sample in a study of blood T cell repertoires in COVID-19. Clones were sequenced by immunoSEQ multiplex PCR, and TCRdb holds only the in-frame ones, with some missing. Of about 320,000 clones listed, 90% to 95% are singletons. Sequenced sample: PBMCs or T cells enriched from blood (not recorded which). The receptors were gathered from a woman in her twenties or thirties who had been exposed to COVID-19.

The genes are TRBV12-3 or TRBV12-4 and TRBJ1-2, with TRBD1 as a possible D gene (5 bases). V dropped 5 bases and J dropped 6 bases, with 13 bases sitting between them. This CDR3 is 13 amino acids long. CDR3 region: CASSLRGVDGYTF. The CDR3 coding sequence is TGTGCCAGCAGTCTACGGGGGGTAGATGGCTACACCTTC.

This chain links TRBV5-1 with TRBJ1-1; 8 bases agree with TRBD1. V trimming: 4 bases; J trimming: 0 bases; junction bases outside the gene matches: 11. The CDR3 consists of 17 residues. CDR1 SGHRS and CDR2 YFSETQ come from the germline V gene. Here the CDR3 DNA reads TGCGCCAGCAGCCTTACAGGGGGAACAAGGTTGAACACTGAAGCTTTCTTT. Residues: CASSLTGGTRLNTEAFF.

This rearrangement joins TRBV27 to TRBJ1-2; tentatively, D is TRBD1 (6 bases). The CDR3 sequence is 15 residues long. Deletions cut 4 bases from V and 3 bases from J, with 15 bases between. CDR1 is MNHEY and CDR2 is SMNVEV in the germline V gene (reference sequence). CDR3 residues: CASSSKTGVDYGYTF. The CDR3 DNA reads as TGTGCCAGCAGTTCTAAGACAGGAGTGGACTATGGCTACACCTTC.

This clone was seen a few times. CDR3 protein: CASSSWTSGGANEQFF. The CDR3 DNA reads as TGTGCCAGCAGCTCTTGGACTAGCGGGGGGGCCAATGAGCAGTTCTTC. The rearrangement links TRBV7-2 to TRBJ2-1, with 15 nucleotides matching TRBD2. Germline V gene sequence: CDR1 SGHTA, CDR2 FQGNSA. The CDR3 has 16 residues. J gave up 6 bases and V 4 bases, and 4 bases lay outside the gene matches.

This chain joins TRBV5-4 and TRBJ1-2; TRBD1 matches 8 bases. Trimming at V came to 4 bases and at J to 4 bases, leaving 9 bases not matched to a gene. The CDR3 loop spans 15 amino acids. CDR1 and CDR2 (germline): SGHNT, YYREEE (reference sequence). The CDR3 nucleotides read TGTGCCAGCAGCCCGGTAGGACAGGGATCCTATGGCTACACCTTC. Translated, it gives CASSPVGQGSYGYTF.

CDR3 amino acids: CASRVVWPAGGELFF. In nucleotides, the CDR3 is TGCGCCAGCAGGGTTGTTTGGCCGGCGGGCGGGGAGCTGTTTTTT. The genes are TRBV5-1 and TRBJ2-2, with D possibly TRBD2 on 5 matching bases. This CDR3 comprises 15 residues. In germline, CDR1 is SGHRS, CDR2 YFSETQ. Trimming took 5 bases from V and 7 from J, leaving 18 bases between them.

The chain links TRBV4-2 to TRBJ2-3; 12 nucleotides agree with TRBD2. Germline loops: CDR1 LGHNA, CDR2 YNFKEQ. This CDR3 is built from 18 residues. The junction had 11 bases not matched to a gene; V was cut back by 4 bases and J by 3 bases. This CDR3 reads CASSPSLAGGPGTDTQYF. Here the CDR3 DNA reads TGTGCCAGCAGCCCCTCCCTAGCGGGGGGGCCCGGGACAGATACGCAGTATTTT.

The sample holds a few counts of this clone. The genes are TRBV10-3 and TRBJ2-5; 7 nucleotides align to TRBD1. This CDR3 spans 12 amino acids. CDR1 and CDR2 from the germline V gene are ENHRY and SYGVKD. J lost 2 bases, V lost 10 bases, and 4 bases had no gene match. CDR3 in DNA: TGTGCCACGACAGGGTCACAAGAGACCCAGTACTTC. Translating it yields CATTGSQETQYF.

The genes are TRBV5-6 and TRBJ2-1, with TRBD2 matching 13 bases. The CDR3 extends over 16 amino acids. Unmatched junction bases numbered 8, after V lost 4 bases and J lost 7 bases. Germline assignment: CDR1 SGHDT and CDR2 YYEEEE. DNA for the CDR3: TGTGCCAGCAGCGCCGAACTAGCGGGGGGGCGGAATGAGCAGTTCTTC. Its protein product is CASSAELAGGRNEQFF.

The rearrangement uses TRBV6-5 and TRBJ2-1; 7 bases agree with TRBD1. CDR1 is MNHEY and CDR2 is SVGAGI in the germline V gene. The CDR3 contains 15 residues. V lost 3 bases, J lost 10 bases, and 12 bases stayed unmatched. The CDR3 protein is CASSYQGGLFYEQFF. In DNA form, the CDR3 reads TGTGCCAGCAGTTATCAAGGGGGCCTGTTCTACGAGCAGTTCTTC.

The chain is built from TRBV6-5 and TRBJ1-6, with unresolved D. The germline V gene has CDR1 MNHEY and CDR2 SVGAGI. CDR3 length: 13 amino acids. The V and J ends lost 10 bases and 13 bases respectively, with 20 bases between them. The CDR3 sequence is CATRGEGLRPLHF. The CDR3 DNA sequence: TGTGCCACCCGTGGAGAGGGCCTAAGGCCCCTCCACTTT.

V gene TRBV14 combines with J gene TRBJ1-1, with 7 bases matching TRBD1. The CDR3 has 15 amino acids. Germline loops: CDR1 SGHDN, CDR2 FVKESK. V shed 4 bases and J 1 base; nucleotides not matched to a gene: 6. The chain's CDR3 is CASSPYRGQNTEAFF. The CDR3 DNA sequence: TGTGCCAGCAGCCCATACAGGGGACAGAACACTGAAGCTTTCTTT.

The chain has TRBV11-3 and TRBJ2-6; D is perhaps TRBD1 (6 bases). Looked up from germline, CDR1 is SGHNT and CDR2 is YENEEA. The CDR3 is made up of 16 amino acids. With 3 bases removed from V and 0 bases from J, the gap between germline ends came to 9 bases. The CDR3 sequence is CASSFTGSSGANVLTF. The CDR3 DNA follows: TGTGCCAGCAGCTTTACAGGGAGCTCTGGGGCCAACGTCCTGACTTTC.

This chain joins TRBV29-1 and TRBJ2-3, with 10 bases lining up with TRBD1. The CDR3 totals 13 residues. V shed 4 bases, J shed 5 bases, and the junction held 3 bases outside the gene matches. From germline, CDR1 is SQVTM and CDR2 ANQGSEA. CDR3 sequence (DNA): TGCAGCGTTGTGCGGGACAGGGGAGATACGCAGTATTTT. As protein: CSVVRDRGDTQYF.

The V call is TRBV9, the J call TRBJ1-3, with D unclear. This CDR3 has 15 amino acids. Germline CDR1 is SGDLS and CDR2 is YYNGEE. V was shortened by 0 bases and J by 7 bases, with 14 bases between the two germline ends. CDR3 in DNA: TGTGCCAGCAGCGTAGCCTCAGCCTGGGCCAACACCATATATTTT. The encoded protein is CASSVASAWANTIYF.

J is TRBJ1-2 and V is TRBV5-1; weak D call: TRBD1 (5 bases). V was cut by 4 bases and J by 2 bases, with 12 bases left in between. The germline gives CDR1 SGHRS, CDR2 YFSETQ. The CDR3 spans 14 residues. The CDR3 spells CASSPNRRNYGYTF. The CDR3 coding sequence is TGCGCCAGCAGCCCTAACAGGAGAAACTATGGCTACACCTTC. The full variable domain, with the rest looked up from reference TRBV5-1 and TRBJ1-2, is KAGVTQTPRYLIKTRGQQVTLSCSPISGHRSVSWYQQTPGQGLQFLFEYFSETQRNKGNFPGRFSGRQFSNSRSEMNVSTLELGDSALYLCASSPNRRNYGYTFGSGTRLTVV.

The rearrangement uses TRBV9 and TRBJ2-5; TRBD1 aligns across 7 bases. Germline V gives CDR1 SGDLS, CDR2 YYNGEE. The CDR3 extends over 16 amino acids. Trimming cost V 0 bases and J 5 bases; bases outside gene matches: 10. The CDR3 DNA sequence: TGTGCCAGCAGCGTAGCCGTAGGGGGCATATGGGAGACCCAGTACTTC. This codes for CASSVAVGGIWETQYF.

This chain uses TRBV21-1 with TRBJ1-4. TRBV21-1 is a known pseudogene. The CDR3 extends over 16 amino acids. Here the CDR3 DNA reads TGTGCCAGCAGCGGGGGGTCGGATACAACTAATGAAAAACTGTTTTTT. Residues: CASSGGSDTTNEKLFF.

This chain joins TRBV7-6 and TRBJ1-1; 8 bases fit TRBD1. CDR1 and CDR2 (germline): SGHVS, FNYEAQ. This CDR3 contains 15 residues. V was clipped by 3 bases and J by 5 bases; unmatched bases: 8. CDR3 protein: CASSFFDRGGTEAFF. In DNA form, the CDR3 reads TGTGCCAGCAGCTTTTTTGACAGGGGTGGAACTGAAGCTTTCTTT.

The chain links TRBV12-3 or TRBV12-4 to TRBJ2-7; TRBD1 matches at 7 bases. This CDR3 region has 13 residues. V trimming: 6 bases; J trimming: 3 bases; junction bases outside the gene matches: 5. CDR3 nucleotide sequence: TGTGCCAGCAGCAGGGACAGCTACTACGAGCAGTACTTC. This sequence encodes CASSRDSYYEQYF.

V is TRBV9 and J is TRBJ1-2; D perhaps matches TRBD1 (6 bases). There are 12 residues in the CDR3. CDR1 is SGDLS and CDR2 is YYNGEE in the germline V gene. V lost 5 bases, J lost 8 bases, and 13 bases lay in between. CDR3 loop: CASSAGAPGYTF. The CDR3 bases are TGTGCCAGCAGTGCGGGGGCGCCGGGCTACACCTTC.

This sequence joins TRBV29-1 and TRBJ1-1; no clear D. Germline V lookup: CDR1 SQVTM, CDR2 ANQGSEA. V lost 4 bases and J lost 6, with 9 bases in between. The CDR3 loop spans 11 amino acids. The CDR3 region has the DNA TGCAGCGTTGCTAAAGCTGCTGAAGCTTTCTTT. This gives the protein CSVAKAAEAFF.

The chain combines TRBV2 with TRBJ2-5; tentative D call: TRBD2 (5 bases). The V end was cut by 10 bases, the J end by 4 bases, with 16 bases between. The CDR3 length is 13 residues. Germline CDR1 and CDR2: SNHLY and FYNNEI. CDR3 bases: TGTGCCACCCGGGCCACACGGGGAGAGACCCAGTACTTC. This encodes CATRATRGETQYF.

V is TRBV5-4 and J is TRBJ2-2; 7 bases agree with TRBD1. The junction had 7 bases not matched to a gene; V was cut back by 4 bases and J by 1 base. Germline V lookup: CDR1 SGHNT, CDR2 YYREEE (reference sequence). This CDR3 is built from 16 residues. CDR3 sequence: CASSRQGQQNTGELFF. The CDR3 DNA follows: TGTGCCAGCAGCCGCCAGGGACAGCAGAACACCGGGGAGCTGTTTTTT. Full variable domain (rest looked up from reference TRBV5-4 and TRBJ2-2): ETGVTQSPTHLIKTRGQQVTLRCSSQSGHNTVSWYQQALGQGPQFIFQYYREEENGRGNFPPRFSGLQFPNYSSELNVNALELDDSALYLCASSRQGQQNTGELFFGEGSRLTVL.

In its sample, this clone was seen once. V gene TRBV7-9 combines with J gene TRBJ1-2, with 11 bases matching TRBD1. This CDR3 has 16 residues. V shed 1 base and J 4 bases; nucleotides not matched to a gene: 5. The germline V gene encodes CDR1 SEHNR and CDR2 FQNEAQ (reference sequence). The CDR3, as DNA: TGTGCCAGCAGCTTAGGGACCGGGACAGGGGGCTATGGCTACACCTTC. It yields the protein CASSLGTGTGGYGYTF. The full variable domain, its missing parts supplied by reference TRBV7-9 and TRBJ1-2, is DTGVSQNPRHKITKRGQNVTFRCDPISEHNRLYWYRQTLGQGPEFLTYFQNEAQLEKSRLLSDRFSAERPKGSFSTLEIQRTEQGDSAMYLCASSLGTGTGGYGYTFGSGTRLTVV.

The rearrangement links TRBV4-2 to TRBJ1-4, with 9 positions matching TRBD1. This CDR3 is 18 amino acids long. Germline loops: CDR1 LGHNA, CDR2 YNFKEQ. V was clipped by 4 bases and J by 6 bases; unmatched bases: 15. This CDR3 reads CASSLTGTGSEGDEKLFF. The CDR3 DNA sequence: TGTGCCAGCAGCCTCACCGGGACAGGGTCAGAAGGGGATGAAAAACTGTTTTTT.